The 31 T cell receptor beta chains below were found in one sample sequenced in a study of T-cell reconstitution after alpha-beta-depleted transplantation in children. Unique molecular identifiers were used to barcode this TCRbeta library. One entry per CDR3 protein, called by TCRdb with MiXCR from the PCR reads. This table has more than 200,000 distinct CDR3 sequences, over 9.5% appearing once. The source material was PBMCs from the stem cell graft donor, sampled from the stem cell graft. These receptors originate from a human donor who donated a stem cell graft to a child with SCID.

Ten or more counts support this clonotype. V gene TRBV7-2 combines with J gene TRBJ2-2, with D uncertain. Germline CDR1 reads SGHTA; CDR2 reads FQGNSA. Trimming took 6 bases from V and 0 from J, leaving 11 bases between them. The CDR3 is made up of 15 amino acids. The CDR3 here is CASRQQIANTGELFF. The CDR3 nucleotides are TGTGCCAGCAGGCAGCAAATCGCGAACACCGGGGAGCTGTTTTTT.

This clonotype was detected many times. The CDR3 reads CSARVVRYGDTEAFF. The CDR3 DNA sequence: TGCAGTGCTAGAGTAGTTCGATATGGGGACACTGAAGCTTTCTTT. The rearrangement uses TRBV20-1 and TRBJ1-1; D unresolved. The CDR3 sequence is 15 residues long. Germline V gene lookup returns CDR1 DFQATT and CDR2 SNEGSKA (reference sequence). V shed 1 base and J shed 3 bases, with 15 bases lying between them.

This clonotype has ten or more counts. The chain links TRBV7-2 to TRBJ2-1, with D possibly matching TRBD2 (5 bases). In germline, CDR1 is SGHTA, CDR2 FQGNSA. CDR3 length equals 13 residues. Trimming took off 8 bases at V and 3 bases at J, with 11 bases between the two ends. CDR3 loop: CASGRVFYNEQFF. CDR3 nucleotides: TGTGCCAGCGGGCGGGTTTTCTACAATGAGCAGTTCTTC.

The chain combines TRBV20-1 with TRBJ2-5; D may be TRBD2 (5 bases). Per germline, CDR1 DFQATT and CDR2 SNEGSKA (reference sequence). The length of the CDR3 is 12 residues. V was shortened by 0 bases and J by 5 bases, with 7 bases between the two germline ends. The CDR3 region has the DNA TGCAGTGCTAGAGAGATAGCGGAGACCCAGTACTTC. Its translation: CSAREIAETQYF.

This clonotype was detected many times. The chain carries TRBV20-1 and TRBJ2-3, with 9 bases matching TRBD2. After removal of 0 bases from V and 15 bases from J, the junction contained 7 bases not matched to a gene. This CDR3 spans 12 amino acids. CDR1 and CDR2 (germline): DFQATT, SNEGSKA (reference sequence). The CDR3 DNA reads as TGCAGTGCTAGAGATCTTGCGGGGGGGCAATATTTT. This encodes CSARDLAGGQYF.

This clonotype was seen ten or more times. The V and J genes are TRBV7-4 and TRBJ1-5, with D maybe TRBD1 (6 bases). The CDR3 has 14 amino acids. Trimming took off 5 bases at V and 4 bases at J, with 12 bases between the two ends. Germline CDR1 is SGHVT and CDR2 is SQSDAQ. Written as DNA, the CDR3 is TGTGCCAGCAGCCACGGACAGCAGAATCAGCCCCAGCATTTT. Its protein is CASSHGQQNQPQHF.

This clonotype was observed at least ten times. This sequence joins TRBV5-1 and TRBJ1-2; 8 nucleotides match TRBD1. Trimming cost V 2 bases and J 7 bases; bases outside gene matches: 10. Germline loops: CDR1 SGHRS, CDR2 YFSETQ. The CDR3 spans 15 residues. The CDR3 bases are TGCGCCAGCAGCTTCACAACCCAGGGGGCCGGTGGCTACACCTTC. Protein product: CASSFTTQGAGGYTF.

This clonotype was detected many times. The rearrangement uses TRBV20-1 and TRBJ2-3; TRBD1 matches 8 bases. The length of the CDR3 is 14 residues. V lost 4 bases to trimming and J lost 0 bases; unmatched junction nucleotides: 3. Germline assignment: CDR1 DFQATT and CDR2 SNEGSKA (reference sequence). This CDR3 is CSATGTGSTDTQYF. The CDR3 DNA reads as TGCAGTGCTACCGGGACAGGAAGCACAGATACGCAGTATTTT.

V and J are TRBV5-3 and TRBJ2-3; no reliable D call. TRBV5-3 is an ORF, with its function uncertain. The length of the CDR3 is 14 residues. The V gene lost 9 bases and the J gene lost 6 bases, with 20 bases spanning the gap. CDR3 coding DNA: TGTGCCATCGGCCCTCGGCTCCTCCGCGATACGCAGTATTTT. It encodes CAIGPRLLRDTQYF.

The J gene is TRBJ2-3, the V gene TRBV5-1, with a weak D call TRBD1 (6 bases). The length of the CDR3 is 14 residues. With 4 bases removed from V and 6 bases from J, the gap between germline ends came to 15 bases. Germline CDR1 reads SGHRS; CDR2 reads YFSETQ. The CDR3 region is CASSRTRGEDTQYF. CDR3 DNA sequence: TGCGCCAGCAGCCGCACCAGGGGTGAGGATACGCAGTATTTT.

This clonotype was detected ten times or more. The chain joins TRBV27 to TRBJ1-6, with D possibly TRBD1 on 6 matching bases. Germline V gene sequence: CDR1 MNHEY, CDR2 SMNVEV (reference sequence). This CDR3 contains 14 residues. Trimming left V 7 bases short and J 14 bases short, with 21 bases between. Here the CDR3 DNA reads TGTGCCAGCACCCCACCCCACGACAGGTCGGCCCTCCACTTT. Its translation: CASTPPHDRSALHF.

This clonotype was seen repeatedly, ten times or more. Here the CDR3 reads CASTKDTAKNIQYF. The CDR3 bases are TGTGCCAGCACCAAGGACACCGCCAAAAACATTCAGTACTTC. V is TRBV12-3 or TRBV12-4 and J is TRBJ2-4; maybe TRBD1 (5 bases). This CDR3 comprises 14 residues. V lost 7 bases, J lost 1 base, and 11 bases lay in between.

This clonotype was seen ten or more times. The gene calls are TRBV24-1 and TRBJ1-5; D remains unclear. CDR1 KGHDR and CDR2 SFDVKD come from the germline V gene. The V gene lost 6 bases and the J gene lost 5 bases, with 19 bases spanning the gap. This CDR3 is built from 16 residues. This CDR3 is CATSFPLPQNDQPQHF. DNA for the CDR3: TGTGCCACCAGTTTCCCCCTCCCCCAGAACGATCAGCCCCAGCATTTT.

This clonotype has ten or more counts. The chain combines TRBV7-9 with TRBJ1-6; D is possibly TRBD1 (5 bases). The CDR3 sequence is 12 residues long. Trimming stripped 8 bases from V and 7 bases from J, with 9 bases between. Germline V gives CDR1 SEHNR, CDR2 FQNEAQ (reference sequence). CDR3 loop: CASGTMNSPLHF. The CDR3 DNA follows: TGTGCCAGCGGGACGATGAATTCACCCCTCCACTTT. Variable domain in full (rest from reference TRBV7-9 and TRBJ1-6): DTGVSQNPRHKITKRGQNVTFRCDPISEHNRLYWYRQTLGQGPEFLTYFQNEAQLEKSRLLSDRFSAERPKGSFSTLEIQRTEQGDSAMYLCASGTMNSPLHFGNGTRLTVT.

This clonotype was recorded at least ten times. V gene TRBV5-5 combines with J gene TRBJ1-5; tentative D call: TRBD1 (5 bases). Germline lookup yields CDR1 SGHKS and CDR2 YYEKEE (reference sequence). CDR3 length: 16 amino acids. Trimming cost V 0 bases and J 0 bases, with 10 bases left between them. The CDR3 DNA follows: TGTGCCAGCAGCTTGGCAGGGCGTCATAGCAATCAGCCCCAGCATTTT. It specifies CASSLAGRHSNQPQHF.

This clonotype was recorded at least ten times. The chain recombines TRBV5-1 with TRBJ1-6; 7 nucleotides align to TRBD1. Per germline, CDR1 SGHRS and CDR2 YFSETQ. V dropped 5 bases and J dropped 9; count of bases not matched to a gene: 8. This CDR3 spans 14 amino acids. CDR3 sequence reads: CASRAGGLSSPLHF. CDR3 DNA: TGCGCCAGCAGGGCAGGGGGACTCAGTTCACCCCTCCACTTT. The full variable domain, in which reference TRBV5-1 and TRBJ1-6 provide the parts outside the CDR3, is KAGVTQTPRYLIKTRGQQVTLSCSPISGHRSVSWYQQTPGQGLQFLFEYFSETQRNKGNFPGRFSGRQFSNSRSEMNVSTLELGDSALYLCASRAGGLSSPLHFGNGTRLTVT.

This clonotype was seen ten or more times. The gene calls are TRBV7-2 and TRBJ1-6; 8 nucleotides agree with TRBD1. This CDR3 spans 15 amino acids. The ends lost 5 bases at V and 10 bases at J; junction bases unmatched: 10. The V gene's germline CDR1 is SGHTA and CDR2 FQGNSA. This chain's CDR3 is CASSLGTGIESPLHF. Here the CDR3 DNA reads TGTGCCAGCAGCCTAGGGACAGGAATCGAGTCACCCCTCCACTTT.

This clonotype showed up many times. J is TRBJ1-1 and V is TRBV7-9; possibly TRBD1 for D (6 bases). Germline assignment: CDR1 SEHNR and CDR2 FQNEAQ (reference sequence). The CDR3 has 15 amino acids. Deletions cut 0 bases from V and 2 bases from J, with 10 bases between. CDR3 nucleotide sequence: TGTGCCAGCAGCTTAGCGTTGGGGACAAACACTGAAGCTTTCTTT. It encodes CASSLALGTNTEAFF.

This clonotype was counted at least ten times. The chain joins TRBV5-1 to TRBJ2-1; D ambiguous. Germline V gene lookup returns CDR1 SGHRS and CDR2 YFSETQ. V lost 0 bases and J 8 bases, leaving 9 bases between the germline ends. The CDR3 is 13 amino acids. The CDR3 spells CASSLAGLDEQFF. The CDR3 DNA sequence: TGCGCCAGCAGCTTGGCGGGTTTGGATGAGCAGTTCTTC.

This clonotype was counted many times. The CDR3, as DNA: TGCAGTGCTAGAGATGGCTCGATGACAGATACGCAGTATTTT. Translated, it gives CSARDGSMTDTQYF. The chain recombines TRBV20-1 with TRBJ2-3; D not certain. Germline-derived CDR1 and CDR2 are DFQATT and SNEGSKA (reference sequence). This CDR3 is built from 14 residues. Trimming pared 0 bases from V and 3 bases from J, leaving 10 bases between.

This clonotype was seen many times. V usage is TRBV5-1 and J usage is TRBJ1-1; D unclear. This CDR3 contains 16 residues. Trimming pared 0 bases from V and 3 bases from J, leaving 15 bases between. The germline gives CDR1 SGHRS, CDR2 YFSETQ. The CDR3 loop reads CASSLGVEGWDTEAFF. The CDR3 bases are TGCGCCAGCAGCTTGGGGGTGGAGGGATGGGACACTGAAGCTTTCTTT.

This clonotype was seen repeatedly, ten times or more. V is TRBV6-5 and J is TRBJ1-2; D is uncertain. This CDR3 has 14 amino acids. Germline V gives CDR1 MNHEY, CDR2 SVGAGI. V lost 2 bases and J lost 5, with 12 bases in between. Written as DNA, the CDR3 is TGTGCCAGCAGTTACCAGCTTGGACCTTATGGCTACACCTTC. Residues: CASSYQLGPYGYTF.

The table lists this clonotype with a few counts. The chain joins TRBV5-1 to TRBJ1-3; D not certain. The CDR3 consists of 15 residues. The germline V gene encodes CDR1 SGHRS and CDR2 YFSETQ. Trimming took off 0 bases at V and 0 bases at J, with 7 bases between the two ends. As DNA, the CDR3 is TGCGCCAGCAGCTTGGGTGTCAGCTCTGGAAACACCATATATTTT. It yields the protein CASSLGVSSGNTIYF.

This clonotype was seen a few times. The V and J genes are TRBV29-1 and TRBJ1-2, with D uncertain. The germline V and J ends were trimmed by 3 bases and 8 bases, with 19 bases remaining between them. The CDR3 is made up of 14 amino acids. The V gene's germline CDR1 is SQVTM and CDR2 ANQGSEA. CDR3 loop: CSVESAAKWYGYTF. The DNA for the CDR3 is TGCAGCGTTGAGTCGGCAGCCAAATGGTACGGCTACACCTTC.

This clonotype has only a few counts. The chain carries TRBV12-3 or TRBV12-4 and TRBJ1-2; no reliable D call. The CDR3 contains 10 residues. V shed 3 bases and J shed 11 bases, with 7 bases lying between them. DNA of the CDR3: TGTGCCAGCAGTTTTGTGGGTTACACCTTC. Translating gives CASSFVGYTF.

This clonotype appeared many times. The chain is built from TRBV20-1 and TRBJ1-3; no reliable D call. Germline CDR1 reads DFQATT; CDR2 reads SNEGSKA (reference sequence). This CDR3 is built from 14 residues. V lost 2 bases, J lost 0 bases, and 8 bases lay in between. The CDR3 loop reads CSARLGNSGNTIYF. The DNA of the CDR3 is TGCAGTGCTAGATTGGGGAACTCTGGAAACACCATATATTTT.

In its sample, this clonotype was seen many times. The chain's CDR3 is CASSSTDSYNSPLHF. The CDR3, as DNA: TGTGCCAGCAGTTCGACGGACTCCTATAATTCACCCCTCCACTTT. The chain combines TRBV12-3 or TRBV12-4 with TRBJ1-6; D not certain. V shed 4 bases and J shed 0 bases, with 7 bases lying between them. CDR3 size: 15 residues.

This clonotype was seen repeatedly, ten times or more. J is TRBJ1-3 and V is TRBV12-3 or TRBV12-4; the D is unclear. The CDR3 length is 15 residues. Deletions cut 2 bases from V and 0 bases from J, with 8 bases between. For the CDR3, the DNA is TGTGCCAGCAGTTTAAAGGGCTACTCTGGAAACACCATATATTTT. Translated: CASSLKGYSGNTIYF.

This clonotype has a count of ten or more. The chain employs TRBV29-1 and TRBJ1-3; D is ambiguous. CDR3 size: 13 residues. CDR1 and CDR2 (germline): SQVTM, ANQGSEA. V was pared by 1 base and J by 0 bases, with 4 bases between. For the CDR3, the DNA is TGCAGCGTTGAAGTGTTCTCTGGAAACACCATATATTTT. Translating it yields CSVEVFSGNTIYF.

This clonotype was picked up many times. The V call is TRBV11-2, the J call TRBJ2-2; D not certain. Germline CDR1 and CDR2: SGHAT and FQNNGV. The CDR3 length is 14 residues. V lost 0 bases to trimming and J lost 7 bases, with 9 bases between them. The CDR3 region is CASSLDISVGELFF. In nucleotides, the CDR3 is TGTGCCAGCAGCTTAGATATATCGGTCGGGGAGCTGTTTTTT.

This clonotype was seen more than once but under ten times. The chain is built from TRBV3-1 and TRBJ1-5; TRBD1 aligns across 7 bases. Germline V CDR1 and CDR2: LGHDT, YNNKEL (reference sequence). There are 13 residues in the CDR3. Trimming at V came to 5 bases and at J to 4 bases, leaving 2 bases not matched to a gene. For the CDR3, the DNA is TGTGCCAGCAGCGACAGGGAGAATCAGCCCCAGCATTTT. Its protein product is CASSDRENQPQHF.